Listed below are T cell receptor beta chains from one sample, sequenced in a study of a mutant IDH1 vaccine in newly diagnosed glioma. The table came from immunoSEQ multiplex PCR; TCRdb's copy has only in-frame clones and leaves some out. The sample shows 35,000 to 40,000 clones, 92% of them seen only once. Sequenced material: PBMCs, taken from a glioma patient treated with radiotherapy, temozolomide or both. The origin of the receptors is a young man with glioma. CDR3s leave out the opening cysteine and the closing phenylalanine or tryptophan.

j_call v_call cdr3_length cdr3_aa
TRBJ1-1 TRBV10-3 12 AISEQGVNTEAF
TRBJ2-2 TRBV27 13 ASSSAGLATGELF
TRBJ1-1 TRBV5-1 14 ASSLGQAITNTEAF
TRBJ1-2 TRBV10-2 12 ASSEPASGYGYT
TRBJ2-1 TRBV4-1 13 ASSQTSGSGNEQF
TRBJ1-4 TRBV28 14 ASQGRVGTGREKLF
TRBJ2-7 TRBV5-6 12 ASSLRVSGYEQY
TRBJ2-3 TRBV2 12 ASREREGRDTQY
TRBJ1-4 TRBV9 11 ASSVHPGEKLF
TRBJ2-5 TRBV2 12 ASKPRALAPTQY
TRBJ2-7 TRBV13 14 ASSLRAGVAPNEQY
TRBJ1-1 TRBV4-3 12 ASSQDEGVSEAF
TRBJ2-7 TRBV28 10 ASHSPSYEQY
TRBJ1-5 TRBV6-1 13 ASSPGQGFSQPQH
TRBJ1-4 TRBV6-5 11 ASRGPRSEKLF